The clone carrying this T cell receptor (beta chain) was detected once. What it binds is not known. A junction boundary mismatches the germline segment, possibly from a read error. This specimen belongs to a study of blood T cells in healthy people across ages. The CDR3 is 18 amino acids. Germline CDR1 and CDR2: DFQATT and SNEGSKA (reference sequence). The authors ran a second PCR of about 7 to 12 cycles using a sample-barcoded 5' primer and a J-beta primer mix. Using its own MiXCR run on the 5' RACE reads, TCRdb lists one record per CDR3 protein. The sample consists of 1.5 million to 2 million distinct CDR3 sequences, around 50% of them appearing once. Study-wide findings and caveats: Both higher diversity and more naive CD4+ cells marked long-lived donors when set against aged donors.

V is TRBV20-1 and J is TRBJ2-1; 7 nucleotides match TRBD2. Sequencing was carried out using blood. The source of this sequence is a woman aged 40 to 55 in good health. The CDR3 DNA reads TGCAGTGCTGGCCTTCTGTTAGCGGGCGGCGGGCCCTACAAGGAGCAGTTCTTC. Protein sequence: CSAGLLLAGGGPYKEQFF.